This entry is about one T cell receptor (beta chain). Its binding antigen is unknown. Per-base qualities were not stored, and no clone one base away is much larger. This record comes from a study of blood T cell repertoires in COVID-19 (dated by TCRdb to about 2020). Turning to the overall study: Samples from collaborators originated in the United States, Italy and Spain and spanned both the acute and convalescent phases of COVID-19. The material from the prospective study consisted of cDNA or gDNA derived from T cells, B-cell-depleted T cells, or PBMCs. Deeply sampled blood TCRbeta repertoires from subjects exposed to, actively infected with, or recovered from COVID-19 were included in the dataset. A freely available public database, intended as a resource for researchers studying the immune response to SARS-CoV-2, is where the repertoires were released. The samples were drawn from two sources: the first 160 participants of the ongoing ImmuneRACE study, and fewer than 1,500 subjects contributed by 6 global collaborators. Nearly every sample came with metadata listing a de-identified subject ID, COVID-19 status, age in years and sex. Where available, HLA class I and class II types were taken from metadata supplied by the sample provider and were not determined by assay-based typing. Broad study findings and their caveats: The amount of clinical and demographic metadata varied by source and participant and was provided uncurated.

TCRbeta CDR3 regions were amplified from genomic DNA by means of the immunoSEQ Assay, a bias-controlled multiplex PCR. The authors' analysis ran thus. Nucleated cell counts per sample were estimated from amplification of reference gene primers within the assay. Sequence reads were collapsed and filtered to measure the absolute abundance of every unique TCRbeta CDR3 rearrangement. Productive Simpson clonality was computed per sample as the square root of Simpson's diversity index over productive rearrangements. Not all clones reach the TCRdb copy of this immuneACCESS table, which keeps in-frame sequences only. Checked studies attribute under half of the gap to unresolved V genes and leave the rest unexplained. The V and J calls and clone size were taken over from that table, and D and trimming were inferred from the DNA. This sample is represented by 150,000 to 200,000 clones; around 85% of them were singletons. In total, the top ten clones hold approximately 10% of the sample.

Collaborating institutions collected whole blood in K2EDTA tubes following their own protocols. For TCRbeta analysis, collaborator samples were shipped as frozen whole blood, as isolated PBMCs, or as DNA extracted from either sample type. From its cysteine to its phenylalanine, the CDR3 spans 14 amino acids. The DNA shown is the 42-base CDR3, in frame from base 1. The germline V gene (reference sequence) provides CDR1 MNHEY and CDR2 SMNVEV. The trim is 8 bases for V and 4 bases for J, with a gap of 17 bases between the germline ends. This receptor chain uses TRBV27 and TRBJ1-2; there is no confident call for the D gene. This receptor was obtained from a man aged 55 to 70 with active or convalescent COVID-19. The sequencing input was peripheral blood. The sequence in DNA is TGTGCCAGCGGCTTTCCGGGCGCGGGCTATGGCTACACCTTC. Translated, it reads CASGFPGAGYGYTF.